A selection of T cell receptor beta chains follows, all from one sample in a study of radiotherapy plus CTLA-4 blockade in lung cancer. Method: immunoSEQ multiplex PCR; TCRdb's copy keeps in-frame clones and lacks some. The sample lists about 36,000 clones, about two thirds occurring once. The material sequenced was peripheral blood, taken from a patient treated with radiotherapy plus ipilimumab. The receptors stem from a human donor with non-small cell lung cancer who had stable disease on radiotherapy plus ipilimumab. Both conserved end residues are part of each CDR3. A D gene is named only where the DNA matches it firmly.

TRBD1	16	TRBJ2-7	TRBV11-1	CASSKSRQGARYEQYF	TGTGCCAGCAGCAAATCTAGACAGGGGGCGCGGTACGAGCAGTACTTC
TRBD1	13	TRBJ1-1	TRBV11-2	CASSPPGRGKAFF	TGTGCCAGCAGCCCCCCGGGCAGGGGGAAAGCTTTCTTT
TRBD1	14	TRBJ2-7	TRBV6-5	CASSFGQGGWEQYF	TGTGCCAGCAGTTTCGGACAGGGGGGCTGGGAGCAGTACTTC
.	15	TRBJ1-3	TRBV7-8	CASSPPGEGVGTIYF	TGTGCCAGCAGCCCGCCGGGAGAAGGCGTTGGCACCATATATTTT
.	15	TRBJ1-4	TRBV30	CAWKGRGGLNEKLFF	TGTGCCTGGAAGGGTCGTGGAGGGCTTAATGAAAAACTGTTTTTT
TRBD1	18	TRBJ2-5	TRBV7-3	CASSPRQGRVGHRETQYF	TGTGCCAGCAGCCCGAGACAGGGAAGGGTGGGGCACCGGGAGACCCAGTACTTC
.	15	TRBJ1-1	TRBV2	CASSDGAGGDSKLVF	TGTGCCAGCAGTGACGGTGCGGGCGGCGATTCGAAGCTCGTCTTT
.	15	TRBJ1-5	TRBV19	CASSTRPRGNQPQHF	TGTGCCAGTAGTACGCGGCCACGGGGCAATCAGCCCCAGCATTTT
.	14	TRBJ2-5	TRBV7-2	CASSLGASRETQYF	TGTGCCAGCAGCTTAGGAGCTAGTCGAGAGACCCAGTACTTC
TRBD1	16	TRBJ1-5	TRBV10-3	CAISESTGGRNQPQHF	TGTGCCATCAGTGAGTCAACAGGGGGCCGCAATCAGCCCCAGCATTTT